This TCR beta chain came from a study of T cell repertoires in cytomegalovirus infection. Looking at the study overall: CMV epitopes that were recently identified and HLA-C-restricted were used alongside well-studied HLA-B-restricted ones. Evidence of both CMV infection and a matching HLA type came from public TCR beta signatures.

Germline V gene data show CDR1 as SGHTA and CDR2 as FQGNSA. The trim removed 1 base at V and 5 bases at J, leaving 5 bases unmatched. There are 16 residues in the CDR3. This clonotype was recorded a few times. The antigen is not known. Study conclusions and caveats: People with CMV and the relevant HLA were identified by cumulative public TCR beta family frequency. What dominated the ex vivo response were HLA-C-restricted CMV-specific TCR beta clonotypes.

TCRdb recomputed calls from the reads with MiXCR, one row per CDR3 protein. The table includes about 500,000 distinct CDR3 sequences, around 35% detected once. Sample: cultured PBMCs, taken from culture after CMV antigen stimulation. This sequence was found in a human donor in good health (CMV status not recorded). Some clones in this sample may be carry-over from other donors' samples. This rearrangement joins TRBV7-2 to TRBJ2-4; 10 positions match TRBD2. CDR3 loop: CASSLGVSGRQNIQYF. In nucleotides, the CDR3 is TGTGCCAGCAGCTTAGGTGTTAGCGGGAGGCAAAACATTCAGTACTTC. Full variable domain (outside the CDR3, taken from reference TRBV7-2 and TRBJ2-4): GAGVSQSPSNKVTEKGKDVELRCDPISGHTALYWYRQSLGQGLEFLIYFQGNSAPDKSGLPSDRFSAERTGGSVSTLTIQRTQQEDSAVYLCASSLGVSGRQNIQYFGAGTRLSVL.